Sequencing of this T cell receptor (beta chain) was carried out in a study of blood T cell repertoires in COVID-19. Sequenced by immunoSEQ multiplex PCR; TCRdb stores in-frame clones only, minus some. The sample consists of roughly 250,000 clones, more than 70% of them appearing once. Trimming stripped 1 base from V and 6 bases from J, with 9 bases between. CDR3 size: 13 residues. Germline CDR1 and CDR2: LGHDT and YNNKEL (reference sequence). The chain employs TRBV3-1 (or the pseudogene TRBV3-2) and TRBJ1-1; tentative D call: TRBD1 (5 bases). This sequence originates from a woman between 35 and 50 years old with acute COVID-19. Material: PBMCs or T cells enriched from blood (not recorded which). CDR3 nucleotide sequence: TGTGCCAGCAGCCAAGTAAGGGGCCCTGAAGCTTTCTTT. Its protein product is CASSQVRGPEAFF.